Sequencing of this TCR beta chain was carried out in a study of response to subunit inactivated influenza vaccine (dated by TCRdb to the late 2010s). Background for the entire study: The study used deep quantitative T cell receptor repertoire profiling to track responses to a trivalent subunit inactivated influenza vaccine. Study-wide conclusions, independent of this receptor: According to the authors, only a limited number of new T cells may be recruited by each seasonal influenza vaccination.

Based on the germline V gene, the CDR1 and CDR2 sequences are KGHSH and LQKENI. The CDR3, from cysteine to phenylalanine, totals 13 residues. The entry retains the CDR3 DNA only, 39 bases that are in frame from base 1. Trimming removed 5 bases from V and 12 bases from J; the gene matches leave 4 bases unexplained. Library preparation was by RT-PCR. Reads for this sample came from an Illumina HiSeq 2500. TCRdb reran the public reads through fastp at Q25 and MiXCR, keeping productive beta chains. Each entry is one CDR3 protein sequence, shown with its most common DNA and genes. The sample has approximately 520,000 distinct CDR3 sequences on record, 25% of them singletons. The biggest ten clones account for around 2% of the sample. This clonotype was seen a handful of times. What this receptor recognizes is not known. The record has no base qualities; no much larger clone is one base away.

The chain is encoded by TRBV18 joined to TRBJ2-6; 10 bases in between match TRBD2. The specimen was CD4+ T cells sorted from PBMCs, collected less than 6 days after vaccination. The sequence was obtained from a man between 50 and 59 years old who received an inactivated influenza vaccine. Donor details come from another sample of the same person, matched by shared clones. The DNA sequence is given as TGTGCCAGCTCATCGACTAGCGGGTTCGTCCTGACTTTC. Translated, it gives CASSSTSGFVLTF.